These 9 T cell receptor beta chains came from one sample sequenced in a study of blood T cell repertoires in COVID-19. Sequencing used immunoSEQ multiplex PCR; TCRdb keeps in-frame clones, though not all of them. The sample lists approximately 350,000 clones, around 91% occurring once. Sequences were obtained from peripheral blood. Receptors originate from a woman younger than 35 who had recovered from COVID-19.

The CDR3 DNA reads as TGCGCCAGCAGCCCGGAGGGGTACAGACCCAATGAAAAACTGTTTTTT. It yields the protein CASSPEGYRPNEKLFF. V gene TRBV4-3 combines with J gene TRBJ1-4; D may be TRBD1 (5 bases). Trimming stripped 4 bases from V and 5 bases from J, with 17 bases between. Germline V lookup: CDR1 LGHNA, CDR2 YSLEER. This CDR3 spans 16 amino acids.

The V call is TRBV29-1, the J call TRBJ1-1, with D possibly being TRBD1 (5 bases). Germline V gives CDR1 SQVTM, CDR2 ANQGSEA. This CDR3 comprises 12 residues. The germline V and J ends were trimmed by 2 bases and 7 bases, with 11 bases remaining between them. DNA for the CDR3: TGCAGCGTTGAATTCAGGGTTAATGAAGCTTTCTTT. The encoded protein is CSVEFRVNEAFF.

V and J are TRBV6-1 and TRBJ1-2, with D tentatively TRBD1 (5 bases). Germline V lookup: CDR1 MNHNS, CDR2 SASEGT. This CDR3 is built from 13 residues. Trimming cost V 3 bases and J 7 bases, with 12 bases left between them. The CDR3 coding sequence is TGTGCCAGCAGTGAGACAGACTTAGGTGGCTACACCTTC. Protein: CASSETDLGGYTF.

This clone occurred once. V and J are TRBV19 and TRBJ2-1; 10 bases fit TRBD2. This CDR3 has 15 residues. CDR1 and CDR2 from the germline V gene are LNHDA and SQIVND (reference sequence). Unmatched junction bases numbered 6, after V lost 8 bases and J lost 2 bases. DNA of the CDR3: TGTGCCAGTGCTAGCGGGAGCGACACCTACAATGAGCAGTTCTTC. Protein sequence: CASASGSDTYNEQFF.

V and J are TRBV7-2 and TRBJ2-3, with 10 bases fitting TRBD2. Germline V gene sequence: CDR1 SGHTA, CDR2 FQGNSA. V lost 5 bases and J lost 5; bases outside the gene matches: 7. CDR3 size: 15 residues. This CDR3 reads CASSPLAGLGDTQYF. DNA for the CDR3: TGTGCCAGCAGCCCACTAGCGGGGTTGGGAGATACGCAGTATTTT.

This clone was seen only once. The chain carries TRBV6-2 or TRBV6-3 and TRBJ2-2; TRBD2 aligns across 10 bases. Germline V CDR1 and CDR2: MNHEY, SVGEGT. V was pared by 2 bases and J by 6 bases, with 3 bases of the junction left unmatched. CDR3 size: 15 residues. The CDR3 loop reads CASSYSGRGSGELFF. CDR3 nucleotides: TGTGCCAGCAGTTACAGCGGGAGGGGTTCCGGGGAGCTGTTTTTT.

The chain carries TRBV30 and TRBJ1-5; the match to TRBD1 covers 7 bases. With 8 bases clipped from V and 4 bases from J, the junction kept 8 bases outside the gene matches. The CDR3 has 13 residues. Germline CDR1 and CDR2: GTSNPN and SVGIG (reference sequence). The CDR3 here is CAVSRDSNQPQHF. Here the CDR3 DNA reads TGTGCCGTCTCCCGGGACAGTAATCAGCCCCAGCATTTT.

This chain links TRBV5-4 with TRBJ2-2; 8 positions match TRBD2. This CDR3 is built from 16 residues. Germline V lookup: CDR1 SGHNT, CDR2 YYREEE (reference sequence). V was pared by 3 bases and J by 6 bases, with 10 bases of the junction left unmatched. The CDR3 DNA sequence: TGTGCCAGCAGCTCCAAACAGCGGGAGTGGCCCGGGGAGCTGTTTTTT. Encoded protein: CASSSKQREWPGELFF.

The V gene is TRBV15, the J gene TRBJ2-2; weak D call: TRBD2 (6 bases). V gave up 1 base and J gave up 3 bases, with 9 bases separating them. The CDR3 totals 15 residues. Germline V gene sequence: CDR1 LNHNV, CDR2 YYDKDF (reference sequence). CDR3 loop: CATSRGREDTGELFF. The CDR3 region has the DNA TGTGCCACCAGCAGAGGCAGGGAGGACACCGGGGAGCTGTTTTTT.